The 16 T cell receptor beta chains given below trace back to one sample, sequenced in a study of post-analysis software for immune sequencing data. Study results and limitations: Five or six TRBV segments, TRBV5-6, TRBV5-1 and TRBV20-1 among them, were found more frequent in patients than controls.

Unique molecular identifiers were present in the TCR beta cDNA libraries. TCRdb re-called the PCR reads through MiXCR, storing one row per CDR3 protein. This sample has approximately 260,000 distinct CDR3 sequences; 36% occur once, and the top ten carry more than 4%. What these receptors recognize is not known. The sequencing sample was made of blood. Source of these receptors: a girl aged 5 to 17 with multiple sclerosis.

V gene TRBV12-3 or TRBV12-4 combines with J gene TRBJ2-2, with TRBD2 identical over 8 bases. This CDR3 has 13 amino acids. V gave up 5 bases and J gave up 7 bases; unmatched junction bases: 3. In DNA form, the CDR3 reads TGTGCCAGCAGTCTAAGCGGGAGCGGGGAGCTGTTTTTT. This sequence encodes CASSLSGSGELFF.

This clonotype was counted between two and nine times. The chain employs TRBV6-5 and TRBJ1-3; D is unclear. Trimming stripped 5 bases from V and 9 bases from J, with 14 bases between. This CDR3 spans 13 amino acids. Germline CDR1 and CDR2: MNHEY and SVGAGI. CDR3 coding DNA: TGTGCCAGCAGTACGCCCACGCCGGTCACCATATATTTT. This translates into CASSTPTPVTIYF.

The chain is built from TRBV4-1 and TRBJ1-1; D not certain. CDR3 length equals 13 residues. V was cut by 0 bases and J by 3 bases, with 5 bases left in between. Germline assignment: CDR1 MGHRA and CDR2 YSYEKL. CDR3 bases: TGCGCCAGCAGCCAAGAGGGATACACTGAAGCTTTCTTT. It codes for CASSQEGYTEAFF.

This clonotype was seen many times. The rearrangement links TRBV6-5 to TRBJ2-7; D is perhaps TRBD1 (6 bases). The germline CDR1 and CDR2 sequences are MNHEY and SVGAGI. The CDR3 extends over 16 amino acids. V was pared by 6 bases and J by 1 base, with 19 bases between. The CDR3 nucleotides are TGTGCCAGCAGCCCCTGGGGGCGGGCAGATTCCTACGAGCAGTACTTC. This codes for CASSPWGRADSYEQYF.

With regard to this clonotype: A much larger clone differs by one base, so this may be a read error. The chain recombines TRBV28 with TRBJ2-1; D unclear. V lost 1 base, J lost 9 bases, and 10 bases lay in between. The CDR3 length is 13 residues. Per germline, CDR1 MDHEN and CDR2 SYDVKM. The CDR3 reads CASSLSPGCEQFF. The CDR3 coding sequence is TGTGCCAGCAGTTTATCCCCCGGGTGTGAGCAGTTCTTC.

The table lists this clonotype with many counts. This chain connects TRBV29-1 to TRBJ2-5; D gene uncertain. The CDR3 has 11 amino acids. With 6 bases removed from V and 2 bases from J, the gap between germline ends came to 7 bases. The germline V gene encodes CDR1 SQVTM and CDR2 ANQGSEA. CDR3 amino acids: CSVRLQETQYF. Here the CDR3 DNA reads TGCAGCGTCAGGCTACAAGAGACCCAGTACTTC.

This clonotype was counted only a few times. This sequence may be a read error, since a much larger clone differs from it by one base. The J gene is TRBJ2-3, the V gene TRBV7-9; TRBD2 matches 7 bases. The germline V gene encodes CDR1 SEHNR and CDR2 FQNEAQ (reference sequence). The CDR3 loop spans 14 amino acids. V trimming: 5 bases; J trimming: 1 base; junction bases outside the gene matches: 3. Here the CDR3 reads CASSGEGGTDTQYF. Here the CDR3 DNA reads TGTGCCAGCAGCGGGGAGGGCGGCACAGATACGCAGTATTTT.

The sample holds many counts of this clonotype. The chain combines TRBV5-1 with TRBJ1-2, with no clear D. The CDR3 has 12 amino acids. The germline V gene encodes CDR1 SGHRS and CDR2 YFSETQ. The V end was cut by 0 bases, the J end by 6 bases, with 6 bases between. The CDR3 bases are TGCGCCAGCAGCTTGGACTTTCATGGCTACACCTTC. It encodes CASSLDFHGYTF.

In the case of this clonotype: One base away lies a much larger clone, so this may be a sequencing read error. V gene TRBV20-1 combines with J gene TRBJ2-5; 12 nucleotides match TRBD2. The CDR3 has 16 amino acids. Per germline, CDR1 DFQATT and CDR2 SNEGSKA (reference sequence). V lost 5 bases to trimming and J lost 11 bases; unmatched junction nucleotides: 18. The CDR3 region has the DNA TGCAGTGCTGGAGGACTAGCGGGGCCGAGGTACAATGAGCAGTACTTC. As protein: CSAGGLAGPRYNEQYF.

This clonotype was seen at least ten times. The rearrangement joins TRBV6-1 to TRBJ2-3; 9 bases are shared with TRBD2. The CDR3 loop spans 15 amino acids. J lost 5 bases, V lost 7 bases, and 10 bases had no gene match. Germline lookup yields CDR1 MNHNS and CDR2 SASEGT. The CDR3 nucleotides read TGTGCCAGCAACAAAGCGGGAGGTTCAAAAGATACGCAGTATTTT. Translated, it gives CASNKAGGSKDTQYF.

The CDR3 DNA sequence: TGCAGCGTTGAAGGGGACGGGACCTCCTACGAGCAGTACTTC. Protein: CSVEGDGTSYEQYF. The V call is TRBV29-1, the J call TRBJ2-7; TRBD1 or TRBD2 may be the D gene (5 bases each). The CDR3 totals 14 residues. Trimming stripped 1 base from V and 0 bases from J, with 10 bases between. Germline CDR1 SQVTM, CDR2 ANQGSEA.

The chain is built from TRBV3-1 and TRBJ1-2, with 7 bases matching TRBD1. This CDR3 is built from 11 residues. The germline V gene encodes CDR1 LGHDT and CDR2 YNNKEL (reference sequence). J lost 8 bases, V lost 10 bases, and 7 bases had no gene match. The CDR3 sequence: CATGTDRGYTF. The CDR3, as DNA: TGTGCCACCGGGACAGACCGCGGCTACACCTTC.

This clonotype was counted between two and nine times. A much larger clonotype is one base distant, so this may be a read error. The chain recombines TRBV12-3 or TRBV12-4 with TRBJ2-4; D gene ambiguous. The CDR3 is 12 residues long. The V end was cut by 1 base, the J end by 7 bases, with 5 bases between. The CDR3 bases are TGTGCCAGCAGTTTAGTTGGGAACATTCAGTACTTC. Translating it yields CASSLVGNIQYF.

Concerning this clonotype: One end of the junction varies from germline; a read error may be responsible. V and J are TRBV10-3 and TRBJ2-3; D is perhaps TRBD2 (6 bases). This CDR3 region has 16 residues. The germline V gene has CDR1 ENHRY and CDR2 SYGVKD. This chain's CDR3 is CATGTVREVSTDAQYF. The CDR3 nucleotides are TGTGCCACCGGGACGGTGCGGGAAGTTAGCACAGATGCGCAGTATTTT.

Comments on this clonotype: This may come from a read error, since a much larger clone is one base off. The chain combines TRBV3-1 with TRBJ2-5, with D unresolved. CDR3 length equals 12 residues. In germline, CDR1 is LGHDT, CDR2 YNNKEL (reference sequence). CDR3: CTSSQDMETQYF. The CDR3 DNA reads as TGTACCAGCAGCCAAGATATGGAGACCCAGTACTTC.

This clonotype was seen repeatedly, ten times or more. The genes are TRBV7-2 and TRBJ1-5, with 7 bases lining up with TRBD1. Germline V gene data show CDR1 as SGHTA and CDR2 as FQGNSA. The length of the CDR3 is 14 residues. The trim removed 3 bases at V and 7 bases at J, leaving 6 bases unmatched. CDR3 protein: CASSLATGEQPQHF. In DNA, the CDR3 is TGTGCCAGCAGCTTGGCCACAGGGGAACAGCCCCAGCATTTT.